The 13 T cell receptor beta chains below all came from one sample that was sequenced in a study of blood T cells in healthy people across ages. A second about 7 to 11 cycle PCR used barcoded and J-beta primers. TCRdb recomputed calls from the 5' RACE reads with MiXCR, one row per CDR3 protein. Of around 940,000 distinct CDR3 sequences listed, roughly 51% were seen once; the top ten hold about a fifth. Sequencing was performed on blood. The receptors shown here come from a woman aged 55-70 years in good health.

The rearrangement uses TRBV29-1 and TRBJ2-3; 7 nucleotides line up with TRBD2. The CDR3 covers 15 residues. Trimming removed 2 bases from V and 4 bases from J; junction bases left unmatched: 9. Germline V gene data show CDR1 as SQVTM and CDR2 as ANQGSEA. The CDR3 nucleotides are TGCAGCGTTGAAATCGCCAGCGGGGAGGCAGATACGCAGTATTTT. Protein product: CSVEIASGEADTQYF.

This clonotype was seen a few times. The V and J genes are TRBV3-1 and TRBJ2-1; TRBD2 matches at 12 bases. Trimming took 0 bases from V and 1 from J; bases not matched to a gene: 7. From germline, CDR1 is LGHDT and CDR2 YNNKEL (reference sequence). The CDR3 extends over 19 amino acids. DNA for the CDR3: TGTGCCAGCAGCCAAGACGCACTAGCGGGAGGAGGGTCCTACAATGAGCAGTTCTTC. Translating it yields CASSQDALAGGGSYNEQFF.

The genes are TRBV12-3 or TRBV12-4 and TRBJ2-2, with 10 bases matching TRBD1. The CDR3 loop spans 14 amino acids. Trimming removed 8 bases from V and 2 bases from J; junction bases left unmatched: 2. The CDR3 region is CASRDRGNTGELFF. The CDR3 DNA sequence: TGTGCCAGCCGGGACAGGGGAAACACCGGGGAGCTGTTTTTT.

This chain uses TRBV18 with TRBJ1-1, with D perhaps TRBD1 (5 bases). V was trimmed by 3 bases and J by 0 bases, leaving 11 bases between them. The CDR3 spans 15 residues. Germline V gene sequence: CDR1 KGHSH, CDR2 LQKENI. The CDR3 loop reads CASSPQGGVNTEAFF. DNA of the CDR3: TGTGCCAGCTCACCCCAGGGAGGGGTGAACACTGAAGCTTTCTTT.

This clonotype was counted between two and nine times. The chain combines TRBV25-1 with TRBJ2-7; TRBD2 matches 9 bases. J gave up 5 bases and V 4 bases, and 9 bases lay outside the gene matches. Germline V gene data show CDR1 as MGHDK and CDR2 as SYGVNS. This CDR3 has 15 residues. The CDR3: CASSGPSGTVDEQYF. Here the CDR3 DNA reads TGTGCCAGCAGTGGCCCTAGCGGGACAGTAGACGAGCAGTACTTC.

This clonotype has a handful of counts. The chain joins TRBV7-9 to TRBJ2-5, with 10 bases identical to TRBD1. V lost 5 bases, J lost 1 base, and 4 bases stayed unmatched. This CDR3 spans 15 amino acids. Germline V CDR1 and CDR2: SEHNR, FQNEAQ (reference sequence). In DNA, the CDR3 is TGTGCCAGCAGCAACAGGGACAGGGGCCAAGAGACCCAGTACTTC. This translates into CASSNRDRGQETQYF.

The CDR3 coding sequence is TGTGCCAGCAGCTTAGATGTTAACCGCCAAGAGACCCAGTACTTC. It specifies CASSLDVNRQETQYF. The rearrangement uses TRBV7-2 and TRBJ2-5; no definite D call. V lost 1 base and J 1 base, leaving 10 bases between the germline ends. From germline, CDR1 is SGHTA and CDR2 FQGNSA. The CDR3 is 15 amino acids.

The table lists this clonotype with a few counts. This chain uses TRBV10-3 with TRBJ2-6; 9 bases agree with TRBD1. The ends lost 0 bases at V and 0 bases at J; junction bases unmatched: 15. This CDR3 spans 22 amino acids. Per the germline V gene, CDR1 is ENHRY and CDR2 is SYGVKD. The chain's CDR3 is CAISESTGTGSQMSSGANVLTF. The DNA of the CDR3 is TGTGCCATCAGTGAGTCGACTGGGACAGGGTCCCAAATGAGCTCTGGGGCCAACGTCCTGACTTTC.

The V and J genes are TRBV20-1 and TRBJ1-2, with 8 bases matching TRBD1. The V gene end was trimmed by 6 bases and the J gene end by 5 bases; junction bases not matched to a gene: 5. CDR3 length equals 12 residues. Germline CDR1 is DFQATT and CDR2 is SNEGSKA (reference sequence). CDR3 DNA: TGCAGTGCCGAGGACAGGGTTTATGGCTACACCTTC. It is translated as CSAEDRVYGYTF.

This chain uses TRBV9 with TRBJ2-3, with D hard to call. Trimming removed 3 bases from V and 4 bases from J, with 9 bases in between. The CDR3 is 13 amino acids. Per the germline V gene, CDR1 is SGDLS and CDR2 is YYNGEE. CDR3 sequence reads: CASSDPYSDTQYF. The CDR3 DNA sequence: TGTGCCAGCAGCGACCCCTACTCAGATACGCAGTATTTT.

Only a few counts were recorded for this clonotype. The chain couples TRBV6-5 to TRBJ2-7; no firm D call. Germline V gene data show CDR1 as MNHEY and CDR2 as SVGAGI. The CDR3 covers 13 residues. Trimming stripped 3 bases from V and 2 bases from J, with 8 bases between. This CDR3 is CASSYSVTYEQYF. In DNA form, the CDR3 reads TGTGCCAGCAGTTATTCCGTTACCTACGAGCAGTACTTC.

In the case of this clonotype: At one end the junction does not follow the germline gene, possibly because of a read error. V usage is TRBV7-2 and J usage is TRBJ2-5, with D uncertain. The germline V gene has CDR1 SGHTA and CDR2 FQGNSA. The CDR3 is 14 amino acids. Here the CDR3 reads CASSSVPEEETQYF. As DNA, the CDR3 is TGTGCTAGCAGCTCGGTCCCCGAGGAAGAGACCCAGTACTTC. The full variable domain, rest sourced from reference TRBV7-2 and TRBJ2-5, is GAGVSQSPSNKVTEKGKDVELRCDPISGHTALYWYRQSLGQGLEFLIYFQGNSAPDKSGLPSDRFSAERTGGSVSTLTIQRTQQEDSAVYLCASSSVPEEETQYFGPGTRLLVL.

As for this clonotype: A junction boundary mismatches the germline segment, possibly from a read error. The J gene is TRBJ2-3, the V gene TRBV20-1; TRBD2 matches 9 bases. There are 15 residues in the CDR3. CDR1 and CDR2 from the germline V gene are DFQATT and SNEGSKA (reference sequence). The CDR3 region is CSARVGGRALDTQYF. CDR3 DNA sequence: TGTAGTGCTAGAGTGGGCGGGAGGGCCTTGGATACGCAGTATTTT.